This TCR beta chain was recovered during a study of T cells in Graves' hyperthyroidism and ophthalmopathy. Study-level points and caveats: Ophthalmopathy was separated from stable hyperthyroidism by a 13 V-J model.

Those with hyperthyroidism were 18 to 65 years old, newly diagnosed, and ill for under 2 months. About this clonotype itself: Its specificity is unknown.

Germline V gene lookup returns CDR1 KGHSH and CDR2 LQKENI. The CDR3 contains 14 residues. Trimming stripped 2 bases from V and 5 bases from J, with 13 bases between. Regions amplified from RNA transcripts were the TCR beta CDR3 regions. TCR CDR3 underwent first-round RT-PCR with the HTBI primer set. TCRdb analysed the multiplex PCR reads with MiXCR anew, one entry per CDR3 protein. Of around 450,000 distinct CDR3 sequences detected, approximately 15% appear once; the ten largest clones hold approximately 5.3%. Sequenced material: blood. The V and J genes are TRBV18 and TRBJ2-7; a possible D gene is TRBD1 (6 bases). The sequence came from a young woman with Graves' hyperthyroidism. The CDR3 bases are TGTGCCAGCTCACCATTCAGGGGAACACACGAGCAGTACTTC. Residues: CASSPFRGTHEQYF.